This TCR beta chain was observed in a study of response to subunit inactivated influenza vaccine (dated by TCRdb to about 2018). For the wider study: Deep quantitative profiling of the T cell receptor repertoire was used in the study to follow responses to a trivalent subunit inactivated influenza vaccine.

On the study overall, not on this receptor specifically: The authors suggested that each seasonal influenza vaccination may recruit only a limited number of new T cells.

The library was made by RT-PCR. The listed sequencing device is Illumina HiSeq 2500. TCRdb itself trimmed the public reads at Q25 with fastp, ran MiXCR and retained productive beta chains. Rows matching on CDR3 protein sequence are summarized as one entry with the most common DNA and genes. Present in this sample are roughly 700,000 distinct CDR3 sequences, more than 15% of which were seen just once. 11% of the sample lies in the top ten. This clonotype was counted only a few times. No antigen is known for it. The sample holds no much larger clone one base away, and base qualities are not on file. V and J lose 3 bases and 0 bases, and a span of 12 bases separates them. From a lookup of the germline V gene, CDR1 and CDR2 are ENHRY and SYGVKD. Including the terminal cysteine and phenylalanine, the CDR3 comprises 16 residues. Only the CDR3 portion is preserved as DNA: 48 bases, with reading frame beginning at the first base.

This TCR was recovered from a man in his fifties who received an inactivated influenza vaccine. Donor details come from another sample of the same person, matched by shared clones. Sequences were derived from PBMCs from blood, sampled about 13 days after vaccination. The chain is assembled from TRBV10-3 and TRBJ2-4; no D gene call is confident. The CDR3 amino acid sequence is: CAISEESSLAKNIQYF. Here is the DNA: TGTGCCATCAGTGAAGAATCGTCCCTAGCCAAAAACATTCAGTACTTC.